Presented here are 32 T cell receptor beta chains from one specimen sequenced in a study of T-cell reconstitution after alpha-beta-depleted transplantation in children. A library of TCRbeta sequences, prepared with unique molecular identifiers, was generated. TCRdb re-derived calls from the PCR reads in MiXCR, one entry per CDR3 protein. Seen here are about a million distinct CDR3 sequences, under 30% observed once, and the top ten hold roughly 31%. The specimen was PBMCs, mostly from graft donor cells, collected 360 days after TCRalphabeta/CD19-depleted stem cell transplant. Receptors originate from a boy younger than two who had a stem cell transplant for SCID, so the T cells may come from the graft donor.

V is TRBV5-1 and J is TRBJ2-3; weak D call: TRBD2 (6 bases). The CDR3 loop spans 16 amino acids. Germline V lookup: CDR1 SGHRS, CDR2 YFSETQ. With 4 bases removed from V and 3 bases from J, the gap between germline ends came to 18 bases. For the CDR3, the DNA is TGCGCCAGCAGCGACGGACTCCGGGAGATAACAGATACGCAGTATTTT. Amino acid sequence: CASSDGLREITDTQYF.

This chain uses TRBV5-5 with TRBJ1-4; weak D call: TRBD1 (6 bases). Deletions cut 0 bases from V and 3 bases from J, with 12 bases between. CDR1 is SGHKS and CDR2 is YYEKEE in the germline V gene (reference sequence). The CDR3 runs to 16 residues. CDR3: CASSLGDNGPNEKLFF. The DNA of the CDR3 is TGTGCCAGCAGCTTGGGGGACAACGGCCCTAATGAAAAACTGTTTTTT.

A few counts support this clonotype. The rearrangement links TRBV29-1 to TRBJ2-7, with TRBD2 matching over 8 bases. The CDR3 spans 13 residues. V lost 7 bases and J lost 1; bases outside the gene matches: 6. The germline gives CDR1 SQVTM, CDR2 ANQGSEA. Written as DNA, the CDR3 is TGCAGCGCCGGACGGGGGGGATCCTACGAGCAGTACTTC. Its protein product is CSAGRGGSYEQYF.

J is TRBJ1-2 and V is TRBV12-3 or TRBV12-4; TRBD1 is a possible D gene (6 bases). With 10 bases removed from V and 6 bases from J, the gap between germline ends came to 24 bases. This CDR3 has 15 residues. CDR3 in DNA: TGTGCCACGAAACGAGACAGGTTATTAAATGATGGCTACACCTTC. Translating it yields CATKRDRLLNDGYTF.

The V call is TRBV5-1, the J call TRBJ1-1; D may be TRBD1 (6 bases). The CDR3 has 13 residues. V lost 5 bases to trimming and J lost 1 base, with 9 bases between them. Germline V gene data show CDR1 as SGHRS and CDR2 as YFSETQ. The DNA for the CDR3 is TGCGCCAGCAGGACGACAGGGAACACTGAAGCTTTCTTT. Protein sequence: CASRTTGNTEAFF.

The V call is TRBV28, the J call TRBJ2-1, with TRBD1 matching 8 bases. The CDR3 runs 15 residues. Germline CDR1 reads MDHEN; CDR2 reads SYDVKM. The junction had 8 bases not matched to a gene; V was cut back by 2 bases and J by 8 bases. CDR3 in DNA: TGTGCCAGCAGTTTAACCAGGGGGCGTTTGGATGAGCAGTTCTTC. Encoded protein: CASSLTRGRLDEQFF. The whole variable domain, filled in from reference TRBV28 and TRBJ2-1, reads DVKVTQSSRYLVKRTGEKVFLECVQDMDHENMFWYRQDPGLGLRLIYFSYDVKMKEKGDIPEGYSVSREKKERFSLILESASTNQTSMYLCASSLTRGRLDEQFFGPGTRLTVL.

This clonotype has more than one count but fewer than ten. The chain employs TRBV7-9 and TRBJ1-2; no reliable D call. Trimming pared 6 bases from V and 6 bases from J, leaving 26 bases between. Germline lookup yields CDR1 SEHNR and CDR2 FQNEAQ (reference sequence). This CDR3 is built from 17 residues. The CDR3, as DNA: TGTGCCAGCAGTCCCCGTATTCCGGGGAGAAGGGTGGATGGCTACACCTTC. Translation: CASSPRIPGRRVDGYTF.

Here the CDR3 DNA reads TGTGCCAGCAGCCAAGCGTTTGCAACTAATGAAAAACTGTTTTTT. Translation: CASSQAFATNEKLFF. V usage is TRBV14 and J usage is TRBJ1-4, with D unclear. The germline V and J ends were trimmed by 1 base and 0 bases, with 6 bases remaining between them. The germline gives CDR1 SGHDN, CDR2 FVKESK. The CDR3 spans 15 residues.

This rearrangement joins TRBV15 to TRBJ2-5, with 9 bases that match TRBD2. V lost 2 bases, J lost 1 base, and 5 bases stayed unmatched. The CDR3 covers 16 residues. The germline V gene encodes CDR1 LNHNV and CDR2 YYDKDF (reference sequence). CDR3 residues: CATSRSSGAAQETQYF. The CDR3 nucleotides read TGTGCCACCAGCAGATCTAGCGGGGCCGCCCAAGAGACCCAGTACTTC.

The rearrangement uses TRBV6-2 or TRBV6-3 and TRBJ2-2; D may be TRBD2 (6 bases). The CDR3 contains 14 residues. V was shortened by 6 bases and J by 2 bases, with 10 bases between the two germline ends. Germline V gene lookup returns CDR1 MNHEY and CDR2 SVGEGT. CDR3 DNA: TGTGCCAGCAGGGTAGCGGATAACACCGGGGAGCTGTTTTTT. Translation: CASRVADNTGELFF.

CDR3 DNA: TGTGCCAGCTCACCAAATGGGCGCGGAACTGAAGCTTTCTTT. This gives the protein CASSPNGRGTEAFF. This chain connects TRBV18 to TRBJ1-1; D call uncertain. Trimming removed 2 bases at V and 5 bases at J, with 12 bases between. Germline CDR1 is KGHSH and CDR2 is LQKENI. CDR3 length: 14 amino acids.

The rearrangement uses TRBV24-1 and TRBJ2-7; D uncertain. Trimming removed 1 base from V and 4 bases from J, with 10 bases in between. CDR1 is KGHDR, CDR2 SFDVKD, per germline. The CDR3 consists of 14 residues. The CDR3 DNA follows: TGTGCCACCAGTGATTTATCCGTGGGTTACGAGCAGTACTTC. Amino acid sequence: CATSDLSVGYEQYF.

The chain employs TRBV4-1 and TRBJ1-5; TRBD1 matches at 7 bases. This CDR3 is 17 amino acids long. CDR1 is MGHRA and CDR2 is YSYEKL in the germline V gene. The V gene end was trimmed by 0 bases and the J gene end by 1 base; junction bases not matched to a gene: 6. The CDR3 DNA sequence: TGCGCCAGCAGCCAAGAAGGGGCGGGACAGAGCAATCAGCCCCAGCATTTT. Translated: CASSQEGAGQSNQPQHF.

The chain employs TRBV20-1 and TRBJ1-3; no clear D gene. This CDR3 is 13 amino acids long. Trimming cost V 5 bases and J 6 bases, with 14 bases left between them. Germline V lookup: CDR1 DFQATT, CDR2 SNEGSKA (reference sequence). The CDR3 region has the DNA TGCAGTGCTCGGGTTATGGGTCTAAACACCATATATTTT. Translating gives CSARVMGLNTIYF.

Details on this clonotype: At one boundary the junction diverges from the germline segment, which might be a read error. This rearrangement joins TRBV6-1 to TRBJ2-6; D may be TRBD1 or TRBD2 (6 bases each). Germline assignment: CDR1 MNHNS and CDR2 SASEGT. CDR3 length: 13 residues. In DNA, the CDR3 is TGCGCCGGGGGCCCATCTGGGGCCAACGTCCTGACTTTC. Its translation is CAGGPSGANVLTF.

This clonotype has a handful of counts. V and J are TRBV20-1 and TRBJ1-5; 10 bases agree with TRBD1. Losses at the gene ends were 1 base for V and 5 bases for J; bases not matched to a gene: 8. Germline CDR1 reads DFQATT; CDR2 reads SNEGSKA (reference sequence). The CDR3 covers 16 residues. The chain's CDR3 is CSARAWDRGGDQPQHF. CDR3 nucleotides: TGCAGTGCTAGAGCGTGGGACAGGGGAGGGGATCAGCCCCAGCATTTT.

Many counts were recorded for this clonotype. The chain employs TRBV27 and TRBJ1-1; TRBD1 matches 7 bases. CDR1 and CDR2 from the germline V gene are MNHEY and SMNVEV (reference sequence). This CDR3 spans 16 amino acids. V trimming: 5 bases; J trimming: 1 base; junction bases outside the gene matches: 10. CDR3 residues: CASSMGFGQANTEAFF. CDR3 bases: TGTGCCAGCAGTATGGGCTTTGGACAGGCGAACACTGAAGCTTTCTTT.

This clonotype was observed a few times. V gene TRBV11-2 combines with J gene TRBJ2-3; maybe TRBD2 (7 bases). The germline V and J ends were trimmed by 6 bases and 4 bases, with 20 bases remaining between them. In germline, CDR1 is SGHAT, CDR2 FQNNGV. This CDR3 comprises 16 residues. This chain's CDR3 is CASRPARGGRADTQYF. As DNA, the CDR3 is TGTGCCAGCAGGCCCGCGCGCGGGGGCAGGGCAGATACGCAGTATTTT.

The chain is built from TRBV20-1 and TRBJ2-7, with D perhaps TRBD1 (5 bases). The CDR3 has 13 residues. Germline V gene data show CDR1 as DFQATT and CDR2 as SNEGSKA (reference sequence). V shed 8 bases and J shed 5 bases, with 19 bases lying between them. This CDR3 reads CSPWGPVQNEQYF. CDR3 sequence (DNA): TGCAGTCCCTGGGGCCCCGTCCAGAACGAGCAGTACTTC.

This chain's CDR3 is CSVLSYNEQFF. In nucleotides, the CDR3 is TGCAGCGTACTTTCCTACAATGAGCAGTTCTTC. J is TRBJ2-1 and V is TRBV29-1; no clear D. CDR1 SQVTM and CDR2 ANQGSEA come from the germline V gene. This CDR3 has 11 residues. Trimming took off 6 bases at V and 1 base at J, with 4 bases between the two ends.

This clonotype came up a few times. V gene TRBV5-1 combines with J gene TRBJ2-7, with 10 bases lining up with TRBD1. J lost 3 bases, V lost 4 bases, and 10 bases had no gene match. Germline assignment: CDR1 SGHRS and CDR2 YFSETQ. The CDR3 length is 16 residues. This CDR3 reads CASSLGQGVRIYEQYF. DNA for the CDR3: TGCGCCAGCAGCCTAGGACAGGGGGTAAGAATCTACGAGCAGTACTTC.

This clonotype came up many times. The chain's CDR3 is CASSQRGGGYNEQFF. CDR3 nucleotide sequence: TGTGCCAGCAGCCAGCGGGGGGGCGGGTACAATGAGCAGTTCTTC. This chain joins TRBV6-5 and TRBJ2-1, with 10 bases aligning to TRBD2. The CDR3 extends over 15 amino acids. The V gene's germline CDR1 is MNHEY and CDR2 SVGAGI. V shed 6 bases and J 4 bases; nucleotides not matched to a gene: 6.

The chain combines TRBV12-3 or TRBV12-4 with TRBJ1-5; D gene ambiguous. CDR3 length equals 14 residues. Trimming shortened V by 3 bases and J by 2 bases, and 8 bases separated the two germline ends. The CDR3 protein is CASSFTKGNQPQHF. The CDR3 coding sequence is TGTGCCAGCAGTTTCACGAAGGGCAATCAGCCCCAGCATTTT.

The V gene is TRBV6-1, the J gene TRBJ2-1; 10 nucleotides match TRBD2. J gave up 5 bases and V 5 bases, and 12 bases lay outside the gene matches. The CDR3 runs to 17 residues. Per the germline V gene, CDR1 is MNHNS and CDR2 is SASEGT. The CDR3 spells CASSPLAGAQDNNEQFF. The CDR3 DNA follows: TGTGCCAGCAGTCCCCTAGCGGGGGCCCAGGATAACAATGAGCAGTTCTTC.

This clonotype was picked up a small number of times. The chain is built from TRBV6-2 or TRBV6-3 and TRBJ2-4; D unresolved. The V and J ends lost 0 bases and 0 bases respectively, with 9 bases between them. The CDR3 length is 16 residues. Germline loops: CDR1 MNHEY, CDR2 SVGEGT. For the CDR3, the DNA is TGTGCCAGCAGTTACTCCTCCCGTCTAGCCAAAAACATTCAGTACTTC. Protein product: CASSYSSRLAKNIQYF.

This chain joins TRBV6-4 and TRBJ2-3; D not resolved. Per germline, CDR1 MRHNA and CDR2 SNTAGT. This CDR3 region has 15 residues. With 2 bases removed from V and 7 bases from J, the gap between germline ends came to 16 bases. The chain's CDR3 is CASSDLPFSRYTQYF. The CDR3 bases are TGTGCCAGCAGTGACCTTCCCTTTTCAAGATATACGCAGTATTTT.

V gene TRBV5-1 combines with J gene TRBJ2-7, with 8 bases matching TRBD1. The CDR3 loop spans 15 amino acids. The V gene end was trimmed by 4 bases and the J gene end by 5 bases; junction bases not matched to a gene: 11. CDR1 and CDR2 (germline): SGHRS, YFSETQ. CDR3 in amino acids: CASSPWTGILDEQYF. CDR3 sequence (DNA): TGCGCCAGCAGCCCTTGGACAGGGATTCTCGACGAGCAGTACTTC.

In this sample, this clonotype turned up many times. The CDR3 nucleotides are TGCAGTGTTACGACAGGGGGGACAGATACGCAGTATTTT. It translates to CSVTTGGTDTQYF. V usage is TRBV20-1 and J usage is TRBJ2-3, with TRBD1 matching over 9 bases. Looked up from germline, CDR1 is DFQATT and CDR2 is SNEGSKA (reference sequence). The CDR3 covers 13 residues. V was clipped by 7 bases and J by 3 bases; unmatched bases: 5.

Ten or more counts support this clonotype. The CDR3 DNA reads TGTGCCAGCAGTTTACAGGGATCCTACAATGAGCAGTTCTTC. Translation: CASSLQGSYNEQFF. The chain combines TRBV12-3 or TRBV12-4 with TRBJ2-1; D is perhaps TRBD1 (5 bases). V was pared by 2 bases and J by 1 base, with 6 bases between. The CDR3 runs to 14 residues.

The chain is built from TRBV5-1 and TRBJ2-1; D is possibly TRBD1 or TRBD2 (6 bases each). Germline V CDR1 and CDR2: SGHRS, YFSETQ. The CDR3 runs to 16 residues. Trimming shortened V by 4 bases and J by 0 bases, and 14 bases separated the two germline ends. This chain's CDR3 is CASSLGGQSSYNEQFF. The CDR3 DNA reads TGCGCCAGCAGCCTGGGGGGACAAAGCTCCTACAATGAGCAGTTCTTC.

J is TRBJ1-4 and V is TRBV7-6, with 7 bases fitting TRBD1. Losses at the gene ends were 3 bases for V and 4 bases for J; bases not matched to a gene: 2. Germline CDR1 SGHVS, CDR2 FNYEAQ. The CDR3 is 14 residues long. The CDR3 DNA reads TGTGCCAGCAGCTTGCCAGGGGGTAATGAAAAACTGTTTTTT. Translated, it gives CASSLPGGNEKLFF.

Written as DNA, the CDR3 is TGTGCCAGCAGCCAATCCTTGAGGGGGCCTAGGAATGAGCAGTTCTTC. Its translation is CASSQSLRGPRNEQFF. The chain employs TRBV12-3 or TRBV12-4 and TRBJ2-1; 7 bases match TRBD1. The CDR3 contains 16 residues. J gave up 7 bases and V 6 bases, and 15 bases lay outside the gene matches.